The source of this T cell receptor (beta chain) is a study of post-analysis software for immune sequencing data. The study's findings and limits: Several TRBV segments occurring more often in patients than controls included TRBV5-6, TRBV5-1 and TRBV20-1.

Sequencing libraries made from TCR beta cDNA carried unique molecular identifiers. TCRdb ran MiXCR on the PCR reads and lists one entry per CDR3 protein. The top ten hold roughly 4.4% of the sample, which has about 770,000 distinct CDR3 sequences, 35% to 55% seen once. Per the germline V gene, CDR1 is MNHNY and CDR2 is SVGAGI (reference sequence). V lost 7 bases, J lost 0 bases, and 9 bases stayed unmatched. The CDR3 consists of 16 residues. This clonotype has just a few counts. Its antigen is still unknown. The clonotype was recovered from a girl between 5 and 17 years old with multiple sclerosis. Sequenced: blood. The chain couples TRBV6-6 to TRBJ2-4; 7 bases fit TRBD1. The CDR3 loop is CASTTGTDIAKNIQYF. The DNA for the CDR3 is TGTGCCAGCACCACCGGGACAGATATAGCCAAAAACATTCAGTACTTC.